One sample yielded the 14 T cell receptor beta chains listed below, sequenced in a study of blood T cells in healthy people across ages. Combining a sample-barcoded 5' primer with a J-beta primer mix, a second PCR ran for roughly 7 to 11 cycles. TCRdb redid the calling of the 5' RACE reads with MiXCR, one entry per CDR3 protein. The sample records 1.2 million to 1.5 million distinct CDR3 sequences, 55% to 75% being singletons. The sequenced material came from blood. The receptors shown here come from a man in his late teens or twenties in good health.

This clonotype was observed a handful of times. The genes are TRBV27 and TRBJ2-1; D remains ambiguous. Germline values: CDR1 MNHEY, CDR2 SMNVEV (reference sequence). V shed 1 base and J shed 2 bases, with 6 bases lying between them. CDR3 length: 14 residues. The CDR3 region has the DNA TGTGCCAGCAGTTTATATGGGACCTACAATGAGCAGTTCTTC. Its protein product is CASSLYGTYNEQFF.

This chain links TRBV4-3 with TRBJ1-2, with no clear D. Looked up from germline, CDR1 is LGHNA and CDR2 is YSLEER. V dropped 0 bases and J dropped 8 bases, with 16 bases sitting between them. CDR3 size: 15 residues. CDR3 DNA sequence: TGCGCCAGCAGCCAAGATCACGAGCAGGTCTCAGGCTACACCTTC. Its protein is CASSQDHEQVSGYTF.

The chain couples TRBV6-6 to TRBJ2-7, with a tentative D call TRBD1 (5 bases). In germline, CDR1 is MNHNY, CDR2 SVGAGI (reference sequence). V was shortened by 2 bases and J by 3 bases, with 11 bases between the two germline ends. The CDR3 length is 14 residues. The CDR3 is CASSYGSGFYEQYF. CDR3 nucleotide sequence: TGTGCCAGCAGTTACGGGTCAGGGTTCTACGAGCAGTACTTC.

This sequence joins TRBV20-1 and TRBJ2-1; tentative D call: TRBD1 (5 bases). Deletions cut 6 bases from V and 3 bases from J, with 18 bases between. CDR3 length: 15 residues. CDR1 and CDR2 from the germline V gene are DFQATT and SNEGSKA (reference sequence). CDR3 in amino acids: CSAPSTARGYNEQFF. CDR3 nucleotides: TGCAGTGCCCCCTCGACAGCAAGGGGCTACAATGAGCAGTTCTTC.

This sequence joins TRBV2 and TRBJ2-5; D gene uncertain. CDR3 size: 12 residues. Germline-derived CDR1 and CDR2 are SNHLY and FYNNEI. Trimming removed 6 bases from V and 4 bases from J, with 9 bases in between. The CDR3 DNA follows: TGTGCCAGCAGAAGATTCAGAGAGACCCAGTACTTC. This gives the protein CASRRFRETQYF.

The chain recombines TRBV27 with TRBJ2-4; no clear D. TRBJ2-7 matches the DNA end more closely, so the J call is doubtful. Germline V gene sequence: CDR1 MNHEY, CDR2 SMNVEV (reference sequence). The CDR3 length is 17 residues. This chain's CDR3 is CASSLNRAALLTYEQYF. CDR3 nucleotides: TGTGCCAGCAGTTTAAATAGGGCAGCCCTACTAACCTACGAGCAGTACTTC.

The table lists this clonotype with a few counts. V usage is TRBV10-3 and J usage is TRBJ2-1; TRBD2 matches 9 bases. V was pared by 3 bases and J by 4 bases, with 4 bases of the junction left unmatched. Germline-derived CDR1 and CDR2 are ENHRY and SYGVKD. CDR3 length: 15 residues. The CDR3 loop is CAISEWREGYNEQFF. CDR3 DNA: TGTGCCATCAGTGAATGGCGGGAGGGGTACAATGAGCAGTTCTTC.

V usage is TRBV29-1 and J usage is TRBJ2-1; 11 bases agree with TRBD2. The DNA end is a closer match to TRBJ2-7, so the J assignment may be wrong. CDR1 and CDR2 (germline): SQVTM, ANQGSEA. The CDR3 is 15 residues long. The CDR3 DNA sequence: TGCAGCGTTGTGGGACTAGCGGACGTCTACAATGAGCAGTACTTC. Its protein is CSVVGLADVYNEQYF.

The CDR3 DNA sequence: TGCAGTGCCCCGACTAGCGGGACCGAGACCCAGTACTTC. Its translation: CSAPTSGTETQYF. V and J are TRBV20-1 and TRBJ2-5; the match to TRBD2 covers 11 bases. This CDR3 has 13 residues. Germline values: CDR1 DFQATT, CDR2 SNEGSKA (reference sequence). The V segment lost 6 bases and the J segment 5 bases; nucleotides outside the gene matches: 5.

This chain uses TRBV15 with TRBJ2-7; 7 bases are a match to TRBD1. The CDR3 covers 15 residues. The ends lost 3 bases at V and 2 bases at J; junction bases unmatched: 7. The V gene's germline CDR1 is LNHNV and CDR2 YYDKDF (reference sequence). CDR3 in DNA: TGTGCCACCAGCAGTAGGAAGGGGACAGCCTACGAGCAGTACTTC. Residues: CATSSRKGTAYEQYF.

The chain uses TRBV7-6 and TRBJ2-3; D unresolved. The CDR3 has 15 residues. V shed 0 bases and J shed 0 bases, with 7 bases lying between them. Per germline, CDR1 SGHVS and CDR2 FNYEAQ. In nucleotides, the CDR3 is TGTGCCAGCAGCTTAGCGCAACTCAGCACAGATACGCAGTATTTT. As protein: CASSLAQLSTDTQYF.

The chain uses TRBV20-1 and TRBJ1-2; TRBD1 might be the D (5 bases). Per germline, CDR1 DFQATT and CDR2 SNEGSKA (reference sequence). The CDR3 totals 15 residues. V was shortened by 3 bases and J by 2 bases, with 16 bases between the two germline ends. As DNA, the CDR3 is TGCAGTGCTAGCCCTGTGGGGACGGCAAACTATGGCTACACCTTC. It specifies CSASPVGTANYGYTF.

This clonotype was detected a few times. The chain carries TRBV24-1 and TRBJ2-5; TRBD1 matches at 7 bases. Gene TRBJ2-7 matches the end of the DNA better, so the J call may be wrong. The CDR3 has 13 residues. Per germline, CDR1 KGHDR and CDR2 SFDVKD. CDR3 bases: TGTGCCACCAGTGACCTGGGACAGAGCGAGCAGTACTTC. Residues: CATSDLGQSEQYF.

DNA of the CDR3: TGTGCCAGCAGTAAGGGGTTTGATGGCTACACCTTC. Its protein is CASSKGFDGYTF. This chain uses TRBV12-3 or TRBV12-4 with TRBJ1-2; the D gene is possibly TRBD1 (5 bases). Trimming cost V 5 bases and J 6 bases, with 10 bases left between them. CDR3 length equals 12 residues.